The T cell receptor (beta chain) described here comes from a study of cytomegalovirus exposure and HLA in healthy donors. This clone was observed a few times. The target antigen is unknown. Germline V gene sequence: CDR1 GTSNPN, CDR2 SVGIG (reference sequence). CDR3 size: 12 residues. Trimming shortened V by 7 bases and J by 6 bases, and 15 bases separated the two germline ends. The donors were part of the validation cohort of 120 subjects. That cohort was separate from the first cohort, which comprised fewer than 800 subjects. Profiling relied on immunoSEQ multiplex PCR, and the TCRdb table lists in-frame clones only, not all of them. This sample has over 150,000 clones, with roughly nine tenths found just once. Study-wide points: According to the study, 160 or so TCR beta chains were cytomegalovirus-associated. Reported results showed that the classifier diagnosed cytomegalovirus status with high specificity and sensitivity. Three CMV-associated chains were confirmed in vitro to be specific for CMV antigens.

Sequencing input: PBMCs. The source is a young woman in good health and CMV-seronegative. The V and J genes are TRBV30 and TRBJ1-1; a possible D gene is TRBD1 (5 bases). CDR3 DNA sequence: TGTGCCTCCGTAAGGTGGGGGGCTGAAGCTTTCTTT. Residues: CASVRWGAEAFF.